This T cell receptor (beta chain) was identified in a study of cytomegalovirus exposure and HLA in healthy donors. Study at large: The study's early data release held about 85 million unique TCRs from HLA-typed donors.

This PCR relied on a set of 60 Vbeta primers and 13 Jbeta primers. Sequencing was performed with immunoSEQ multiplex PCR; in TCRdb, only in-frame clones are kept and a portion is missing. This repertoire shows 150,000 to 200,000 clones, approximately 82% found once; its top ten account for under 8%. CDR3 length: 18 residues. The junction had 20 bases not matched to a gene; V was cut back by 6 bases and J by 6 bases. Germline V gene lookup returns CDR1 MRHNA and CDR2 SNTAGT. Overall study results and limits: A likely sequencing artifact accounted for one observed cluster of highly shared sequence variants. A later look showed TCR association rates differing by HLA locus, highest for DRB1 and lowest for HLA-C.

Concerning this clone: Its antigen is still unknown.

This clonotype originated in a man aged 50-60 years in good health and CMV-seropositive. The material sequenced was PBMCs. The rearrangement links TRBV6-4 to TRBJ2-1; 7 bases are a match to TRBD2. CDR3 residues: CASRVWPPTSWNINEQFF. The CDR3 DNA reads as TGTGCCAGCAGGGTGTGGCCCCCGACTAGCTGGAATATCAATGAGCAGTTCTTC.